Below are 16 T cell receptor beta chains sequenced from a single sample in a study of T cell repertoires in cytomegalovirus infection. TCRdb redid the calling of the reads with MiXCR, one entry per CDR3 protein. Of about 180,000 distinct CDR3 sequences listed, approximately 18% are singletons. The sequencing input was CD8+ T cells from PBMCs. These receptor sequences come from a human donor in good health (CMV status not recorded). Some clones in this sample may be carry-over from other donors' samples.

The chain carries TRBV5-5 and TRBJ2-5; no clear D. This CDR3 region has 13 residues. Trimming stripped 2 bases from V and 5 bases from J, with 10 bases between. Germline CDR1 and CDR2: SGHKS and YYEKEE (reference sequence). The CDR3 DNA follows: TGTGCCAGCAGCTTCCGAACGCGGGAGACCCAGTACTTC. Amino acid sequence: CASSFRTRETQYF.

The V call is TRBV28, the J call TRBJ2-2, with D unclear. Per the germline V gene, CDR1 is MDHEN and CDR2 is SYDVKM. The CDR3 runs 16 residues. V lost 2 bases, J lost 6 bases, and 16 bases lay in between. The CDR3 coding sequence is TGTGCCAGCAGTTTAAGGCCGGCTTTGAGCCCCGGGGAGCTGTTTTTT. It specifies CASSLRPALSPGELFF.

The sample holds a few counts of this clonotype. V gene TRBV7-9 combines with J gene TRBJ2-3; D uncertain. With 5 bases removed from V and 6 bases from J, the gap between germline ends came to 6 bases. Per germline, CDR1 SEHNR and CDR2 FQNEAQ (reference sequence). CDR3 length equals 11 residues. The CDR3 loop is CASSASDTQYF. DNA for the CDR3: TGTGCCAGCAGCGCTTCGGATACGCAGTATTTT.

This chain uses TRBV23-1 with TRBJ2-2; 8 bases are a match to TRBD1. TRBV23-1 is labeled an ORF, and its function is uncertain. This CDR3 has 15 residues. V was pared by 7 bases and J by 3 bases, with 7 bases of the junction left unmatched. The CDR3, as DNA: TGCGCCAGCACCCTCAGGGGGCGTGACACCGGGGAGCTGTTTTTT. Translation gives CASTLRGRDTGELFF.

The rearrangement joins TRBV10-3 to TRBJ2-7; 9 positions match TRBD1. The trim removed 6 bases at V and 7 bases at J, leaving 13 bases unmatched. This CDR3 is 15 amino acids long. Germline-derived CDR1 and CDR2 are ENHRY and SYGVKD. The CDR3 nucleotides read TGTGCCATCAGACACCCGGGACAGGGAGAGGGGGAGCAGTACTTC. Its translation is CAIRHPGQGEGEQYF.

This clonotype showed up just a few times. The chain employs TRBV24-1 and TRBJ1-3; D gene unclear. The CDR3 is 16 amino acids. V lost 3 bases to trimming and J lost 4 bases, with 15 bases between them. Germline lookup yields CDR1 KGHDR and CDR2 SFDVKD. CDR3 bases: TGTGCCACCAGTGATCCAGTTCGGGGAACAGGAAACACCATATATTTT. Protein sequence: CATSDPVRGTGNTIYF.

The V call is TRBV20-1, the J call TRBJ2-5; D gene ambiguous. The CDR3 loop spans 17 amino acids. Trimming removed 1 base at V and 1 base at J, with 19 bases between. Germline loops: CDR1 DFQATT, CDR2 SNEGSKA (reference sequence). The CDR3 loop reads CSARGSATTLPQETQYF. In nucleotides, the CDR3 is TGCAGTGCTAGAGGTTCGGCGACCACCCTGCCCCAAGAGACCCAGTACTTC.

The chain is built from TRBV12-3 or TRBV12-4 and TRBJ2-7; D perhaps matches TRBD1 (6 bases). The CDR3 is 13 amino acids. V was trimmed by 5 bases and J by 2 bases, leaving 10 bases between them. The CDR3, as DNA: TGTGCCAGCAGTGATGCAGGGGCCTACGAGCAGTACTTC. Amino acids: CASSDAGAYEQYF.

This clonotype was counted only a few times. This chain uses TRBV11-2 with TRBJ2-7; no clear D gene. The CDR3 has 15 amino acids. Germline CDR1 and CDR2: SGHAT and FQNNGV. Deletions cut 1 base from V and 0 bases from J, with 10 bases between. The DNA for the CDR3 is TGTGCCAGCAGCTTAGGAGGTCAGCACTCCTACGAGCAGTACTTC. Encoded protein: CASSLGGQHSYEQYF.

This clonotype was seen a handful of times. The chain combines TRBV28 with TRBJ1-5; TRBD1 matches 9 bases. After removal of 1 base from V and 0 bases from J, the junction contained 1 base not matched to a gene. The germline gives CDR1 MDHEN, CDR2 SYDVKM. There are 16 residues in the CDR3. Here the CDR3 reads CASSLLQGASNQPQHF. DNA for the CDR3: TGTGCCAGCAGTTTATTACAGGGGGCTAGCAATCAGCCCCAGCATTTT.

The J gene is TRBJ2-5, the V gene TRBV7-2, with D possibly TRBD1 on 6 matching bases. Per germline, CDR1 SGHTA and CDR2 FQGNSA. With 8 bases removed from V and 5 bases from J, the gap between germline ends came to 15 bases. The CDR3 runs 13 residues. The CDR3 nucleotides read TGTGCCAGCTGGGGACAACCAGCGGAGACCCAGTACTTC. It encodes CASWGQPAETQYF.

The chain carries TRBV20-1 and TRBJ1-4, with a possible D match to TRBD1 (6 bases). The V end lost 0 bases, the J end lost 8 bases, and 10 bases lay between the germline ends. This CDR3 has 13 residues. Germline-derived CDR1 and CDR2 are DFQATT and SNEGSKA (reference sequence). The CDR3 here is CSARDRGSEKLFF. The CDR3 DNA sequence: TGCAGTGCTAGAGACAGGGGTAGCGAAAAACTGTTTTTT.

This clonotype was detected a few times. V usage is TRBV11-2 and J usage is TRBJ1-2, with no clear D. Germline CDR1 SGHAT, CDR2 FQNNGV. Trimming stripped 4 bases from V and 5 bases from J, with 11 bases between. The CDR3 is 13 amino acids. DNA of the CDR3: TGTGCCAGCAGCTCCTCCTCCGGGTATGGCTACACCTTC. Residues: CASSSSSGYGYTF.

The table lists this clonotype with a few counts. The chain is built from TRBV29-1 and TRBJ2-7, with D hard to call. CDR1 and CDR2 (germline): SQVTM, ANQGSEA. This CDR3 spans 11 amino acids. The V end was cut by 7 bases, the J end by 0 bases, with 7 bases between. The CDR3 loop reads CSAVFSYEQYF. DNA for the CDR3: TGCAGCGCGGTATTCTCCTACGAGCAGTACTTC.

The chain combines TRBV25-1 with TRBJ1-2; TRBD1 matches at 8 bases. This CDR3 contains 13 residues. Germline values: CDR1 MGHDK, CDR2 SYGVNS. Trimming took 6 bases from V and 2 from J; bases not matched to a gene: 2. The CDR3 region is CASRGQGNYGYTF. CDR3 in DNA: TGTGCCAGCAGAGGACAGGGAAACTATGGCTACACCTTC.

The V call is TRBV12-3 or TRBV12-4, the J call TRBJ1-2; possible D gene TRBD1, 6 bases. Trimming cost V 5 bases and J 3 bases, with 19 bases left between them. This CDR3 has 16 amino acids. The CDR3 region is CASSKPRDMGYYGYTF. The CDR3, as DNA: TGTGCCAGCAGTAAGCCTCGGGACATGGGGTACTATGGCTACACCTTC.